Presented here are 2 T cell receptor beta chains from one specimen sequenced in a study of shared clonotypes between healthy human individuals (dated by TCRdb to 2020 to 2022). CD8 naive samples consisted of CD45RO-negative cells that were positively selected for CCR7, yielding a CD45RA+CCR7+ population without TemRA cells. The library was produced with the immunoSEQ multiplex PCR assay. Entries here come from immuneACCESS through TCRdb and include only in-frame sequences with V and J called. Some clones fail to appear in such tables; in the studies checked, an unresolved V gene covers under half of the shortfall, and the cause of the remainder is unknown. Here the sample has about 1,800,000 clones; about 95% occur a single time. The ten largest make up 1% to 1.5% of the sample. The specimen sequenced was naive CD8+ T cells sorted from blood. Interpreted using the paper, the cell subset or site label stands for: CD45RA+CCR7+. These receptors all stem from a man aged 18 to 29 in good health.

The V gene is TRBV2, the J gene TRBJ1-2; D unclear. CDR1 is SNHLY and CDR2 is FYNNEI in the germline V gene. The CDR3 is made up of 16 amino acids. Trimming removed 6 bases at V and 2 bases at J, with 19 bases between. The CDR3 sequence is CASSPEYWPENYGYTF. CDR3 nucleotide sequence: TGTGCCAGCAGCCCCGAGTATTGGCCGGAAAACTATGGCTACACCTTC.

The gene calls are TRBV28 and TRBJ2-4; 9 nucleotides line up with TRBD1. Per the germline V gene, CDR1 is MDHEN and CDR2 is SYDVKM. V was clipped by 0 bases and J by 5 bases; unmatched bases: 8. The CDR3 runs 17 residues. Here the CDR3 reads CASSLWLTGGGQNIQYF. Here the CDR3 DNA reads TGTGCCAGCAGTTTATGGTTGACAGGGGGTGGTCAAAACATTCAGTACTTC.